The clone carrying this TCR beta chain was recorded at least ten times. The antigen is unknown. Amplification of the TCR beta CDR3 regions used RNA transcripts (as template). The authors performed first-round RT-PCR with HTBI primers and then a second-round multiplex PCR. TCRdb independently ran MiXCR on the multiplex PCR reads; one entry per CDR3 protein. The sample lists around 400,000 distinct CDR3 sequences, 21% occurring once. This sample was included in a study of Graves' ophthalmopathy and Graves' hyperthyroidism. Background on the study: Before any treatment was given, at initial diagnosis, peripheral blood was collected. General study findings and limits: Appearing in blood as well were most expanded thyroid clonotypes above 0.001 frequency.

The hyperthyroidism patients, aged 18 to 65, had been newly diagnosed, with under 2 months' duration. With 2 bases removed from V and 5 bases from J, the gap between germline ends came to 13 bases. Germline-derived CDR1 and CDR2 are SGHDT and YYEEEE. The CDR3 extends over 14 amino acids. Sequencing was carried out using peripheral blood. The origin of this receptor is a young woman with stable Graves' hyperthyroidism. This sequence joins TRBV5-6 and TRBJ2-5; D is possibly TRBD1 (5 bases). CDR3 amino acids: CASSFYRGRETQYF. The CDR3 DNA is TGTGCCAGCAGCTTTTATAGGGGCCGGGAGACCCAGTACTTC.